The T cell receptor (beta chain) under discussion was sequenced for a study of blood T cell repertoires in COVID-19. Study-level background: T cells, B-cell-depleted T cells, or PBMCs provided the cDNA or gDNA that served as material.

Germline trimming cut 4 bases from V and 10 bases from J; bases unmatched to any gene: 12. The CDR3 consists of 16 residues. Germline values: CDR1 SGHTS, CDR2 YDEGEE. The assay was immunoSEQ multiplex PCR, and TCRdb's table has in-frame clones only and misses some. The repertoire holds around 220,000 clones, with roughly 87% as singletons. Sequenced material: peripheral blood. The sequence was collected from a man aged 35 to 55 with active or convalescent COVID-19. The chain uses TRBV5-8 and TRBJ1-5, with TRBD1 matching over 12 bases. CDR3 amino acids: CASSVYRDRGQGPQHF. In nucleotides, the CDR3 is TGTGCCAGCAGCGTCTACCGGGACAGGGGGCAGGGTCCCCAGCATTTT. Filled out from reference TRBV5-8 and TRBJ1-5, the complete variable domain reads EAGVTQSPTHLIKTRGQQATLRCSPISGHTSVYWYQQALGLGLQFLLWYDEGEERNRGNFPPRFSGRQFPNYSSELNVNALELEDSALYLCASSVYRDRGQGPQHFGDGTRLSIL.